The sequence of this T cell receptor (beta chain) was determined in a study of cytomegalovirus exposure and HLA in healthy donors. The study, taken as a whole, reports: In a later analysis, at a false discovery rate of 0.05, about 15,000 TCR beta sequences were associated with HLA alleles. Earlier results showed most TCR beta V segments being productive about 87% or about 30% of the time. In a later analysis, several top co-occurrence clusters appeared linked to parvovirus B19, influenza, CMV and Epstein-Barr virus.

Germline CDR1 MNHEY, CDR2 SVGAGI. This CDR3 spans 13 amino acids. Trimming cost V 2 bases and J 5 bases, with 7 bases left between them. The PCR ran on 60 Vbeta and 13 Jbeta primers. TCRdb's copy holds only in-frame clones and misses some; the assay was immunoSEQ multiplex PCR. The table shows roughly 180,000 clones, with 76% occurring only once. Concerning this clone itself: No antigen is known for it.

This chain joins TRBV6-5 and TRBJ1-5; D is unresolved. The specimen was PBMCs. The sequence was obtained from a man aged 18 to 29 in good health and CMV-seronegative. The CDR3 DNA follows: TGTGCCAGCAGTTACCGGTCGGATCAGCCCCAGCATTTT. Residues: CASSYRSDQPQHF.